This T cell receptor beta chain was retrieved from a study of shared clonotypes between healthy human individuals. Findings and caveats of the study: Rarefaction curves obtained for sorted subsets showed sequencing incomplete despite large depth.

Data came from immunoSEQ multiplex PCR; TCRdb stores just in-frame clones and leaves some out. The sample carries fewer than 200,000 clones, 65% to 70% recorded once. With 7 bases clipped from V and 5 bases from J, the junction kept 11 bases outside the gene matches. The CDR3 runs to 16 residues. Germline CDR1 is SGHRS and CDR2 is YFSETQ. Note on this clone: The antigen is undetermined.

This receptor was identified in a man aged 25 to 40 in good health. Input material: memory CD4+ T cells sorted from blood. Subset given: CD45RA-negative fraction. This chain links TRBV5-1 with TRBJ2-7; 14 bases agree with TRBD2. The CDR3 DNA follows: TGCGCCAGCTACGTTGGGGGGACTAGCGGGAGAGACGAGCAGTACTTC. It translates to CASYVGGTSGRDEQYF.